This T cell receptor beta chain was documented in a study of blood T cells in healthy people across ages. Study-wide findings and caveats: With naive T cell percentage, TCR beta diversity showed a strong correlation.

V was shortened by 4 bases and J by 0 bases, with 7 bases between the two germline ends. Germline CDR1 KGHDR, CDR2 SFDVKD. The CDR3 is 14 amino acids. PCR was performed a second time for 7 to 11 cycles using a sample-barcoded 5' primer and a J-beta primer mix. With 12 random nucleotides, a template-switch adaptor tagged each individual cDNA molecule. MiXCR was run by TCRdb on the 5' RACE reads, yielding one entry per CDR3 protein. The sample carries about 1 million distinct CDR3 sequences, less than 25% recorded once. This clonotype has a handful of counts. Its antigen is as yet unknown. These data were also reused for a study on T cells of mothers and their children.

The TCR was taken from a girl aged 2-10 years in good health. The chain is built from TRBV24-1 and TRBJ2-3; D possibly corresponds to TRBD1 (5 bases). Sequencing was carried out using blood. The CDR3 DNA sequence: TGTGCCACCAGTGAGACAGCGAGCACAGATACGCAGTATTTT. It yields the protein CATSETASTDTQYF.